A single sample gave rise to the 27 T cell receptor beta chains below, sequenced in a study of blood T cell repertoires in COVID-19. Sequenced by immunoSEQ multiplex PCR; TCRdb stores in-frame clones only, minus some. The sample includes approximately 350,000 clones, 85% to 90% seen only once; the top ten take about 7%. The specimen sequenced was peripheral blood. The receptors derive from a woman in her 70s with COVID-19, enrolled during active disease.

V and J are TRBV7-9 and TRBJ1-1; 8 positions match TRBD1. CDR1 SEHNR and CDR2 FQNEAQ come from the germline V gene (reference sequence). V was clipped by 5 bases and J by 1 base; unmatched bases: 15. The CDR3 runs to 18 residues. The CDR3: CASSPFGRGRVSNTEAFF. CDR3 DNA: TGTGCCAGCAGCCCCTTTGGCAGGGGGCGAGTTTCGAACACTGAAGCTTTCTTT.

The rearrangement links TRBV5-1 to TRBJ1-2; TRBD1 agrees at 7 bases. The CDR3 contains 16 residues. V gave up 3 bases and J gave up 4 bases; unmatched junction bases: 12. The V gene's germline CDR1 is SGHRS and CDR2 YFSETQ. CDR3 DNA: TGCGCCAGCAGCTCTAGGCGTACAGGGGACTTCTATGGCTACACCTTC. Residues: CASSSRRTGDFYGYTF.

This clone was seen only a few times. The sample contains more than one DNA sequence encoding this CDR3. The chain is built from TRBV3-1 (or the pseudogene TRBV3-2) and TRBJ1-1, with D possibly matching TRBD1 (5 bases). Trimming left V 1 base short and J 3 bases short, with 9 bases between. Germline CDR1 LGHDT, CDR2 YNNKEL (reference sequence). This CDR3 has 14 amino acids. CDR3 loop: CASSQAPGDTEAFF. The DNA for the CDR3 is TGTGCCAGCAGCCAAGCCCCGGGGGACACTGAAGCTTTCTTT.

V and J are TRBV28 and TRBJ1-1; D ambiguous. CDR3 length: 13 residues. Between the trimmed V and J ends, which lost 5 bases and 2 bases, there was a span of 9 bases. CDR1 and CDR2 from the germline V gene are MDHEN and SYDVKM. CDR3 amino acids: CASSLTENTEAFF. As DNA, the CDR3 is TGTGCCAGCAGTCTCACAGAAAACACTGAAGCTTTCTTT.

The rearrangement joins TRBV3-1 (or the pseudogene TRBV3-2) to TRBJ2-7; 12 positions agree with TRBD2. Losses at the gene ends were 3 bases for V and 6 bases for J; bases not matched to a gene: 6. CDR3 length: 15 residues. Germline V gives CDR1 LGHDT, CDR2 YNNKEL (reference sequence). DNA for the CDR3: TGTGCCAGCAGCCATACTAGCGGGGGGAGTGGCGAGCAGTACTTC. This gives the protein CASSHTSGGSGEQYF.

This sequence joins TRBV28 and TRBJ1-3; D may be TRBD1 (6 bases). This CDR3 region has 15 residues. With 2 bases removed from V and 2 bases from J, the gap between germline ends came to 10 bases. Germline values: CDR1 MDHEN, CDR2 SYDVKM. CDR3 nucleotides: TGTGCCAGCAGTTTAGCAGGGGAACCTGGAAACACCATATATTTT. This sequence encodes CASSLAGEPGNTIYF.

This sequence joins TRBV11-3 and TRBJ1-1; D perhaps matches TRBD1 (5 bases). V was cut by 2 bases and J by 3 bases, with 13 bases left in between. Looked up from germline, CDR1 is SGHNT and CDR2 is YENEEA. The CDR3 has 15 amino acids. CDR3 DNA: TGTGCCAGCAGCTTATACAGGCCATGGGACACTGAAGCTTTCTTT. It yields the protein CASSLYRPWDTEAFF.

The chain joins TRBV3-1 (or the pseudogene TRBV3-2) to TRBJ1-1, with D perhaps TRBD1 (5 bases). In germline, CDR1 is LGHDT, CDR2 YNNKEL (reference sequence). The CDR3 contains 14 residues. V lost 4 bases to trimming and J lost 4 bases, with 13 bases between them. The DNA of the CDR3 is TGTGCCAGCAGCCTGGGGGGTGGGTTCACTGAAGCTTTCTTT. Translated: CASSLGGGFTEAFF.

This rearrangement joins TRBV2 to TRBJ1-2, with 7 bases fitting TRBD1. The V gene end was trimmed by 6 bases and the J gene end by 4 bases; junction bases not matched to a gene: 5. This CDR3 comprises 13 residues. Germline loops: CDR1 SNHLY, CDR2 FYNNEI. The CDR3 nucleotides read TGTGCCAGCAGCGTGGGACAGACCTATGGCTACACCTTC. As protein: CASSVGQTYGYTF.

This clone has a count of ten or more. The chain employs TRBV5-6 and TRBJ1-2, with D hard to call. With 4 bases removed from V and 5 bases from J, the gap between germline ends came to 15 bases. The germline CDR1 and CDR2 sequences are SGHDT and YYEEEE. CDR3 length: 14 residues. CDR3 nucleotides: TGTGCCAGCAGCGTTGACACGGTTGTGTATGGCTACACCTTC. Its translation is CASSVDTVVYGYTF.

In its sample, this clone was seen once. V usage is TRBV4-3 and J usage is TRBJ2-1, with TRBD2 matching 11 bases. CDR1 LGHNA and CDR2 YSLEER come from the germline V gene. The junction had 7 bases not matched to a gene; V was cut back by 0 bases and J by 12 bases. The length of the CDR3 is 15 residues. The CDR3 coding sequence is TGCGCCAGCAGCCAAGATCGGACTAGCGGGTTAGGGCAGTTCTTC. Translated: CASSQDRTSGLGQFF.

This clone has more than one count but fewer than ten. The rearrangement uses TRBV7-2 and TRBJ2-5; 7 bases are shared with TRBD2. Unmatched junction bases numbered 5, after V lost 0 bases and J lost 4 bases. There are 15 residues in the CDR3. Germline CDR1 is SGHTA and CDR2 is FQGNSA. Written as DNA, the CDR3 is TGTGCCAGCAGCTTAGCGCCCGGACTAGGAGAGACCCAGTACTTC. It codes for CASSLAPGLGETQYF.

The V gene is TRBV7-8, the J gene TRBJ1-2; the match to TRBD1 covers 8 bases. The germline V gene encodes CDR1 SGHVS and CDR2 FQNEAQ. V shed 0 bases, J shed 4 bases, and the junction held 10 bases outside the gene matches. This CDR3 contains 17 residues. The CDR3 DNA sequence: TGTGCCAGCAGCTTAGCGCGATTTGGACAGGGCACCTATGGCTACACCTTC. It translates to CASSLARFGQGTYGYTF.

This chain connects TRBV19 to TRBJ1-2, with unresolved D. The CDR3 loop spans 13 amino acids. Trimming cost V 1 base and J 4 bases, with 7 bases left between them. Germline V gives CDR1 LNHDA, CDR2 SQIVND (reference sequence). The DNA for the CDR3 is TGTGCCAGTAGTATAGTGGAGGGCTATGGCTACACCTTC. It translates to CASSIVEGYGYTF.

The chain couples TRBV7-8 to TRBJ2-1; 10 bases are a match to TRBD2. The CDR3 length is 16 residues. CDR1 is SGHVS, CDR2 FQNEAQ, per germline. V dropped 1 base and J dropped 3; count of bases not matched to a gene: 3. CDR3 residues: CASSLVSGGFYNEQFF. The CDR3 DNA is TGTGCCAGCAGCTTAGTTAGCGGGGGGTTCTACAATGAGCAGTTCTTC.

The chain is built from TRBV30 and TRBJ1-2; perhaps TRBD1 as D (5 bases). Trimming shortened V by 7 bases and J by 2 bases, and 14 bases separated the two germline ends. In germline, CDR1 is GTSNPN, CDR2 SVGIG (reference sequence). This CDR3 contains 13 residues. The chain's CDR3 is CASIGRGNYGYTF. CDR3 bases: TGTGCCTCGATTGGTAGGGGAAACTATGGCTACACCTTC. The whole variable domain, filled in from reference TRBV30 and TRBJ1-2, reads SQTIHQWPATLVQPVGSPLSLECTVEGTSNPNLYWYRQAAGRGLQLLFYSVGIGQISSEVPQNLSASRPQDRQFILSSKKLLLSDSGFYLCASIGRGNYGYTFGSGTRLTVV.

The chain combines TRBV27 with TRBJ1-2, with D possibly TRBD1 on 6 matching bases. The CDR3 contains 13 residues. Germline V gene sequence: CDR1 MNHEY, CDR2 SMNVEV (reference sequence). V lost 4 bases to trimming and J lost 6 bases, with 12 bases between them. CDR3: CASSSTGLDGYTF. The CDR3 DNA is TGTGCCAGCAGTTCTACAGGGCTTGATGGCTACACCTTC.

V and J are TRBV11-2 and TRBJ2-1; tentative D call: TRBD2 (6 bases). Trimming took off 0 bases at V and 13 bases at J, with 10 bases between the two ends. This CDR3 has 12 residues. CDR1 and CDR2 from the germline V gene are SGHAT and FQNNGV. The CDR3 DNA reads TGTGCCAGCAGCTTAGATTTGGGGGGACAGTTCTTC. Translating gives CASSLDLGGQFF.

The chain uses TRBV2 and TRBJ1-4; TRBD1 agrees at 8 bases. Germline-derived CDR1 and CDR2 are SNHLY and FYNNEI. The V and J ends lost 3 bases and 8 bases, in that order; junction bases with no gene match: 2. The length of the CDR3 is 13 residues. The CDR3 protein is CASSDNRGEKLFF. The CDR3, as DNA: TGTGCCAGCAGTGATAACAGGGGGGAAAAACTGTTTTTT.

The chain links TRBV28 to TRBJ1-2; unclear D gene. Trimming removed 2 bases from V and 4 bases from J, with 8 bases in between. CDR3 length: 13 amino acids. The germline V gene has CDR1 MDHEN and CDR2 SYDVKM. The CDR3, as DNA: TGTGCCAGCAGTTTAGTCGTCTCCTATGGCTACACCTTC. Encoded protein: CASSLVVSYGYTF.

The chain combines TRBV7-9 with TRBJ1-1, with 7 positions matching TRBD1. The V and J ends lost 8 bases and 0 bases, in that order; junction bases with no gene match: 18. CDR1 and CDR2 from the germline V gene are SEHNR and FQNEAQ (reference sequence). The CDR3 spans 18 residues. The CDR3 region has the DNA TGTGCCAGCTTTAGTCGTTGGGACAGAATTAAAATGAACACTGAAGCTTTCTTT. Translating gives CASFSRWDRIKMNTEAFF.

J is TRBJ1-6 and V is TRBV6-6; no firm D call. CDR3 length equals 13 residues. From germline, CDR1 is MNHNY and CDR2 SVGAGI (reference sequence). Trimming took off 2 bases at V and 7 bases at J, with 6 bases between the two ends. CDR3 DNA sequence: TGTGCCAGCAGTTACCCGGAGAATTCACCCCTCCACTTT. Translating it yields CASSYPENSPLHF.

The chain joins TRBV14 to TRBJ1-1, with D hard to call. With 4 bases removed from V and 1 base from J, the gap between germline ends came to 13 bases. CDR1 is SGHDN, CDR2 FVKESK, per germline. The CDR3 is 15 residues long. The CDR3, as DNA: TGTGCCAGCAGCCTCCCCGGGTCCAAGAACACTGAAGCTTTCTTT. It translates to CASSLPGSKNTEAFF. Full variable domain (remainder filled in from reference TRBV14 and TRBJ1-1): EAGVTQFPSHSVIEKGQTVTLRCDPISGHDNLYWYRRVMGKEIKFLLHFVKESKQDESGMPNNRFLAERTGGTYSTLKVQPAELEDSGVYFCASSLPGSKNTEAFFGQGTRLTVV.

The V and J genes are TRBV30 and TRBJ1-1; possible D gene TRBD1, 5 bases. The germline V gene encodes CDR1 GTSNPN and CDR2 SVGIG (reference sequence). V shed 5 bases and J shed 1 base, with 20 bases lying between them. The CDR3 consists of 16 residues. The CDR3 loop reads CAWDSLFGGENTEAFF. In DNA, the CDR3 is TGTGCCTGGGACTCTCTCTTCGGGGGGGAGAACACTGAAGCTTTCTTT. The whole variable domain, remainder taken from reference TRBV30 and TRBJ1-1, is SQTIHQWPATLVQPVGSPLSLECTVEGTSNPNLYWYRQAAGRGLQLLFYSVGIGQISSEVPQNLSASRPQDRQFILSSKKLLLSDSGFYLCAWDSLFGGENTEAFFGQGTRLTVV.

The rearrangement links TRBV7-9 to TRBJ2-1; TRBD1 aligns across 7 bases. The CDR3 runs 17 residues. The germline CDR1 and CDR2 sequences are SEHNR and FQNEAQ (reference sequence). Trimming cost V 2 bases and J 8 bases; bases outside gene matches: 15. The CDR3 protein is CASSLSWDRDYGDEQFF. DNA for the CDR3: TGTGCCAGCAGCTTAAGCTGGGACAGAGATTATGGGGATGAGCAGTTCTTC.

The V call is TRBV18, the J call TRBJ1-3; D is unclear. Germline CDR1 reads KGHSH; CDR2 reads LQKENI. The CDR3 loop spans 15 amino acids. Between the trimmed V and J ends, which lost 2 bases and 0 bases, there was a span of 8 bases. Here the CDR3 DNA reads TGTGCCAGCTCACCAGAGGTAACCTCTGGAAACACCATATATTTT. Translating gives CASSPEVTSGNTIYF.

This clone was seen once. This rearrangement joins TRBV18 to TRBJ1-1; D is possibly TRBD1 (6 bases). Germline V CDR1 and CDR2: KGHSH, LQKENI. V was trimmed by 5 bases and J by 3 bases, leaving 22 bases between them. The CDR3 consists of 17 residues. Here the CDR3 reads CASSEYTGISPDTEAFF. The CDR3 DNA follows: TGTGCCAGCTCAGAGTATACAGGGATCAGCCCTGACACTGAAGCTTTCTTT.